This T cell receptor beta chain was identified in a study of cytomegalovirus exposure and HLA in healthy donors. Generated by immunoSEQ multiplex PCR, the TCRdb table keeps only in-frame clones and is missing some. The sample lists 110,000 to 150,000 clones, 80% to 90% seen once, with about 10% in the top ten. Of note for this clone: Its antigen is currently unknown.

Study-level points and caveats: There were some public TCRs occurring in many donors, but most TCR sequences were rare.

The CDR3 is made up of 15 amino acids. Trimming shortened V by 0 bases and J by 0 bases, and 9 bases separated the two germline ends. Germline CDR1 reads SGHKS; CDR2 reads YYEKEE (reference sequence). The chain uses TRBV5-5 and TRBJ1-2; possible D gene TRBD1, 5 bases. This TCR derives from a woman aged 18-29 years in good health and CMV-seropositive. The sample taken for sequencing was PBMCs. The CDR3 DNA reads as TGTGCCAGCAGCTTGGTCGGGACTTCTAACTATGGCTACACCTTC. Encoded protein: CASSLVGTSNYGYTF.